This T cell receptor beta chain was obtained from a study of T-cell memory formation after mild COVID-19. Across the whole study: Clusters were largely donor specific. Study observations and caveats: There were some responding clones in pre-infection memory, which suggested that cross-reactive memory had joined.

In TCRdb, the 5' RACE reads were re-called with MiXCR into one record per CDR3 protein. The profile shows 280,000 or so distinct CDR3 sequences, approximately 8.4% of them singletons. Trimming stripped 2 bases from V and 7 bases from J, with 13 bases between. The CDR3 is made up of 14 amino acids. As concerns this clonotype: The antigen is unknown.

The chain links TRBV12-3 or TRBV12-4 to TRBJ2-3; D call uncertain. This receptor was obtained from a man aged 18-30 years who had mild COVID-19 (a few samples of this study predate the infection). Cell type and time point are not known. The source material was PBMCs or a T cell subset sorted from them (not recorded which). The CDR3 here is CASSLRTPWNTQYF. The CDR3 bases are TGTGCCAGCAGTTTACGTACCCCCTGGAATACGCAGTATTTT.